This TCR beta chain comes out of a study of human T cells and chemical hapten exposure. Across the whole study: DPC at 2% was the sensitizing agent, placed on about 2 cm by about 2 cm of upper inner arm skin. Patients, a majority of them female, were diagnosed with alopecia areata, totalis or universalis.

General observations from the study: Counts of TCRs expanded at PT1 correlated positively with patch test score.

Unique molecular identifiers were attached to individual cDNA molecules within the library. TCRdb used MiXCR to reprocess the RACE reads, holding one entry per CDR3 protein. The sample comprises about 160,000 distinct CDR3 sequences, around a quarter of which are singletons, and roughly 2.2% rests with the top ten. This clonotype was observed a handful of times. The antigen is not known. This CDR3 has 15 residues. Per the germline V gene, CDR1 is MDHEN and CDR2 is SYDVKM. The ends lost 5 bases at V and 4 bases at J; junction bases unmatched: 9. Sample time point: patch test 3, about 24 weeks after DPC sensitization. Treatment of the sample: therapeutic diphenylcyclopropenone sensitization with weekly scalp DPC.

The rearrangement links TRBV28 to TRBJ2-7, with 9 bases lining up with TRBD1. The material sequenced was whole blood, taken in connection with sensitization to the hapten diphenylcyclopropenone (DPC). This clonotype was sampled from a woman under 30 with alopecia areata. Some clones in this sample may be carry-over from other donors' samples. The CDR3 reads CASSPPGQGIYEQYF. Written as DNA, the CDR3 is TGTGCCAGCAGTCCCCCGGGACAGGGTATATACGAGCAGTACTTC.